The rows below give T cell receptor beta chains drawn from one sample of a study of T cell repertoires in cytomegalovirus infection. TCRdb recomputed calls from the reads with MiXCR, one row per CDR3 protein. The table lists 340,000 or so distinct CDR3 sequences, roughly 25% of them singletons. These receptors lack a known antigen. The input for sequencing was cultured PBMCs, taken from culture after CMV antigen stimulation. The source is a human donor in good health (CMV status not recorded). Some clones in this sample may be carry-over from other donors' samples. Each CDR3 is given with its conserved first and last residue. D genes are given only for firm matches. Clone size, where shown, is once, few, many, or a class for clones that have expanded.

DNA: TGCGCCAGCAGCTTCGCCGGGGGAGATAATTCACCCCTCCACTTT
CDR3: CASSFAGGDNSPLHF
J: TRBJ1-6
V: TRBV5-1
size: NA
D: NA

DNA: TGTGCCATCCGTGGGGGGAACTCCTACGAGCAGTACTTC
CDR3: CAIRGGNSYEQYF
J: TRBJ2-7
V: TRBV5-4
size: NA
D: NA

DNA: TGTGCCAGCAGCTTCACGCGAGGGGGCCTCTCCTACGAGCAGTACTTC
CDR3: CASSFTRGGLSYEQYF
J: TRBJ2-7
V: TRBV7-9
size: NA
D: TRBD1

DNA: TGTGCCATCAGTGAGTCGTTGAGCTTTTTGGAAAAACTGTTTTTT
CDR3: CAISESLSFLEKLFF
J: TRBJ1-4
V: TRBV10-3
size: NA
D: NA

DNA: TGTGCCAGCAGCGTAGATTTCCAGGGGGCCGCCACAGATACGCAGTATTTT
CDR3: CASSVDFQGAATDTQYF
J: TRBJ2-3
V: TRBV9
size: NA
D: TRBD1

DNA: TGTGCCACCAGCTCACGAAACAGGGGGACCGATACGCAGTATTTT
CDR3: CATSSRNRGTDTQYF
J: TRBJ2-3
V: TRBV15
size: NA
D: TRBD1

DNA: TGTGCCAGTATGGGCCCAAGAGAAGGAGCCAAAAACATTCAGTACTTC
CDR3: CASMGPREGAKNIQYF
J: TRBJ2-4
V: TRBV19
size: few
D: NA

DNA: TGTGCCAGTAAATCTCGGAGCTTTGGCTACACCTTC
CDR3: CASKSRSFGYTF
J: TRBJ1-2
V: TRBV19
size: NA
D: NA

DNA: TGTGCCAGCAGTCGATCAGGGGCCTCCTCCTACGAGCAGTACTTC
CDR3: CASSRSGASSYEQYF
J: TRBJ2-7
V: TRBV25-1
size: few
D: NA

DNA: TGTGCCAGCAGAGGACAGGGGTCGACCGGGGAGCTGTTTTTT
CDR3: CASRGQGSTGELFF
J: TRBJ2-2
V: TRBV6-2/TRBV6-3
size: NA
D: TRBD1

DNA: TGTGCCAGCAGTTCGACACCGGGACTAGGGGGAAATGAGCAGTTCTTC
CDR3: CASSSTPGLGGNEQFF
J: TRBJ2-1
V: TRBV27
size: few
D: TRBD2

DNA: TGTGCCAGTAGTATCGGGACTAGCGGGTCGCTAGATACGCAGTATTTT
CDR3: CASSIGTSGSLDTQYF
J: TRBJ2-3
V: TRBV19
size: NA
D: TRBD2

DNA: TGTGCCAGCAGCTTAGTCCCAGGGAACACTGAAGCTTTCTTT
CDR3: CASSLVPGNTEAFF
J: TRBJ1-1
V: TRBV11-2
size: few
D: NA

DNA: TGTGCCTGGAGACCCGGGACTAGGAGCCGGAATGAGCAGTTCTTC
CDR3: CAWRPGTRSRNEQFF
J: TRBJ2-1
V: TRBV30
size: NA
D: TRBD2

DNA: TGTGCCAGCAGCTTAGTTGGGACAGGGGTCGGCGGCTACACCTTC
CDR3: CASSLVGTGVGGYTF
J: TRBJ1-2
V: TRBV7-2
size: many
D: TRBD1

DNA: TGTGCCAGCGCCCCACCCCTAGCGTACAATGAGCAGTTCTTC
CDR3: CASAPPLAYNEQFF
J: TRBJ2-1
V: TRBV12-3/TRBV12-4
size: many
D: NA

DNA: TGTGCCAGTGGCACAGGGGGAACGTCCATGGAGACCCAGTACTTC
CDR3: CASGTGGTSMETQYF
J: TRBJ2-5
V: TRBV19
size: few
D: TRBD1

DNA: TGTGCCAGCAGGCCACCCAACGGAGGGCCCCAGCATTTT
CDR3: CASRPPNGGPQHF
J: TRBJ1-5
V: TRBV7-2
size: many
D: NA

DNA: TGCAGTGCTAAGCAGCTAGCGGGAGGGCCATTATGGCAGTTCTTC
CDR3: CSAKQLAGGPLWQFF
J: TRBJ2-1
V: TRBV20-1
size: NA
D: TRBD2

DNA: TGTGCCAGCAGCTGGGGTAGCAATGAGCAGTTCTTC
CDR3: CASSWGSNEQFF
J: TRBJ2-1
V: TRBV7-2
size: many
D: NA

DNA: TGTGCCTGGAGTGTACAAGGGTTATCGGGGACCTTC
CDR3: CAWSVQGLSGTF
J: TRBJ1-2
V: TRBV30
size: NA
D: NA

DNA: TGCAGTGCTAAGCCCCCACGGGAGGGCCTTAATCGGGATGAGCAGTTCTTC
CDR3: CSAKPPREGLNRDEQFF
J: TRBJ2-1
V: TRBV20-1
size: NA
D: TRBD2

DNA: TGCAGTGCTAGAGCTAGCGGGAGATGGGACAATGAGCAGTTCTTC
CDR3: CSARASGRWDNEQFF
J: TRBJ2-1
V: TRBV20-1
size: few
D: TRBD2

DNA: TGTGCCAGCAAAATCAGCAGGGAGCAATATGGCTACACCTTC
CDR3: CASKISREQYGYTF
J: TRBJ1-2
V: TRBV7-2
size: many
D: NA

DNA: TGCGCCAGCAGCCAAGATAGGGACCTACCCTACAATGAGCAGTTCTTC
CDR3: CASSQDRDLPYNEQFF
J: TRBJ2-1
V: TRBV4-3
size: NA
D: NA

DNA: TGTGCCAGCAGCTTAGGAATCTGGACAGGGGGGAATCAGCCCCAGCATTTT
CDR3: CASSLGIWTGGNQPQHF
J: TRBJ1-5
V: TRBV7-8
size: NA
D: TRBD1

DNA: TGTGCCAGCAGACTAGGGGGGGCGCAGGCCTATGGCTACACCTTC
CDR3: CASRLGGAQAYGYTF
J: TRBJ1-2
V: TRBV28
size: NA
D: NA

DNA: TGCGCCAGCAGTGAGACGGGAGCCATTCCCACGGATACGCAGTATTTT
CDR3: CASSETGAIPTDTQYF
J: TRBJ2-3
V: TRBV10-2
size: NA
D: NA

DNA: TGTGCCAGCAGCGCTGGACAGGGAGTTTCTGGAAACACCATATATTTT
CDR3: CASSAGQGVSGNTIYF
J: TRBJ1-3
V: TRBV7-2
size: many
D: TRBD1

DNA: TGTGCCAGCAGCCCGGCCGCCAGCACAGATACGCAGTATTTT
CDR3: CASSPAASTDTQYF
J: TRBJ2-3
V: TRBV7-9
size: many
D: NA

DNA: TGTGCCAGCAATAACAATGAGCAGTTCTTC
CDR3: CASNNNEQFF
J: TRBJ2-1
V: TRBV2
size: NA
D: NA

DNA: TGCGCCAGCAGCCAAGACGGAACAGGGGGGTCCGGGGAGCTGTTTTTT
CDR3: CASSQDGTGGSGELFF
J: TRBJ2-2
V: TRBV4-3
size: few
D: TRBD1

DNA: TGTGCCAGCAGCTCAGTGAGGGTAAATCAGCCCCAGCATTTT
CDR3: CASSSVRVNQPQHF
J: TRBJ1-5
V: TRBV7-2
size: few
D: NA

DNA: TGCAGTGCTAGACAGGGAGGTCGGGAGACCCAGTACTTC
CDR3: CSARQGGRETQYF
J: TRBJ2-5
V: TRBV20-1
size: NA
D: NA

DNA: TGTGCCAGCAGCCCCCAGAGCTCCTACAATGAGCAGTTCTTC
CDR3: CASSPQSSYNEQFF
J: TRBJ2-1
V: TRBV5-4
size: many
D: NA